This section outlines one T cell receptor (beta chain) sequence together with its context. The data originate from a study of blood T cell repertoires in COVID-19. Study-wide context: COVID-19 samples from acute and convalescent phases originated in the United States, Italy and Spain. Sources were T cells, B-cell-depleted T cells, or PBMCs; the material itself was cDNA or gDNA.

Germline V lookup: CDR1 LGHDT, CDR2 YNNKEL (reference sequence). The J segment lost 0 bases and the V segment lost 1 base, leaving 3 bases of the junction unmatched. This CDR3 is 18 amino acids long. Authors' analysis steps: Amplification from reference gene primers served as the basis for estimated nucleated cell counts. The assay was immunoSEQ multiplex PCR, and TCRdb's table has in-frame clones only and misses some. V and J calls and clone size follow that table, whereas D and trimming were derived from the DNA. Among over 200,000 clones, more than 70% were seen once, and the ten largest hold around 8.9%.

This chain joins TRBV3-1 (or the pseudogene TRBV3-2) and TRBJ2-1; 13 positions match TRBD2. The clonotype originates from a man aged 40-55 years with active or convalescent COVID-19. Sequenced material: peripheral blood. The CDR3 DNA reads as TGTGCCAGCAGCCAAGTATGGACTAGCGGGAGCTCCTACAATGAGCAGTTCTTC. Its translation: CASSQVWTSGSSYNEQFF.